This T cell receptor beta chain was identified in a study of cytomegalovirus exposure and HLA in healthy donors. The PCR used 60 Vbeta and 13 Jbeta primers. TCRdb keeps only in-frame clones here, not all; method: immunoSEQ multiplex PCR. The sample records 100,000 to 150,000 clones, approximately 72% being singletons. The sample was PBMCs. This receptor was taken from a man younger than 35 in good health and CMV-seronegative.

The CDR3 here is CASRWDSGREAFF. CDR3 bases: TGTGCCAGCCGCTGGGACTCGGGGAGGGAAGCTTTCTTT. The chain joins TRBV6-6 to TRBJ1-1, with D perhaps matching TRBD1 (5 bases). Trimming stripped 8 bases from V and 8 bases from J, with 18 bases between. Germline CDR1 is MNHNY and CDR2 is SVGAGI (reference sequence). The CDR3 has 13 residues.